The 24 T cell receptor beta chains given below trace back to one sample, sequenced in a study of T cells in Graves' hyperthyroidism and ophthalmopathy. RNA transcripts gave rise to amplified TCR beta CDR3 regions. First-round RT-PCR targeting the TCR CDR3 was performed with the HTBI primer set. Using its own MiXCR run on the multiplex PCR reads, TCRdb lists one record per CDR3 protein. The data contain about 300,000 distinct CDR3 sequences, more than 10% of them singletons. Sequenced input: blood. The source of these receptors is a woman aged 30 to 39 with Graves' hyperthyroidism that later progressed to Graves' ophthalmopathy.

This clonotype was detected only a few times. The rearrangement uses TRBV19 and TRBJ2-6; D may be TRBD2 (6 bases). V gave up 1 base and J gave up 11 bases, with 15 bases separating them. The CDR3 is 15 residues long. Germline lookup yields CDR1 LNHDA and CDR2 SQIVND (reference sequence). The CDR3: CASSIVGLTSDVLTF. The CDR3 nucleotides read TGTGCCAGTAGTATAGTTGGACTAACCTCAGACGTCCTGACTTTC.

To note about this clonotype: A much larger clone sits a single nucleotide away, making a read error possible. J is TRBJ2-2 and V is TRBV7-2, with 7 positions matching TRBD2. This CDR3 region has 16 residues. V shed 5 bases, J shed 2 bases, and the junction held 8 bases outside the gene matches. Per the germline V gene, CDR1 is SGHTA and CDR2 is FQGNSA. The CDR3 region is CASSAAASGNTGELFF. The CDR3 DNA sequence: TGTGCCAGCAGCGCAGCGGCTAGCGGAAACACCGGGGAGCTGTTTTTT.

The sample holds many counts of this clonotype. V usage is TRBV6-1 and J usage is TRBJ1-2; no definite D call. The CDR3 is 13 amino acids. Germline CDR1 is MNHNS and CDR2 is SASEGT. The V end lost 4 bases, the J end lost 8 bases, and 14 bases lay between the germline ends. The chain's CDR3 is CASSAEGGGGYTF. CDR3 nucleotide sequence: TGTGCCAGCAGTGCGGAGGGAGGAGGGGGCTACACCTTC.

This clonotype was seen repeatedly, ten times or more. The V gene is TRBV7-9, the J gene TRBJ2-1; 10 bases fit TRBD2. Germline V gives CDR1 SEHNR, CDR2 FQNEAQ (reference sequence). Trimming at V came to 2 bases and at J to 8 bases, leaving 6 bases not matched to a gene. The CDR3 has 15 residues. The CDR3 is CASSLSSGSWDEQFF. In DNA, the CDR3 is TGTGCCAGCAGCTTATCTAGCGGGAGTTGGGATGAGCAGTTCTTC.

The chain uses TRBV28 and TRBJ2-7; D is possibly TRBD2 (5 bases). Germline V lookup: CDR1 MDHEN, CDR2 SYDVKM. The length of the CDR3 is 12 residues. The CDR3 loop is CAHSRGRYEQYF. In nucleotides, the CDR3 is TGTGCTCACAGCCGGGGTCGCTACGAGCAGTACTTC.

This clonotype was picked up a small number of times. The chain combines TRBV9 with TRBJ1-4; D is possibly TRBD1 (5 bases). This CDR3 is built from 16 residues. Germline values: CDR1 SGDLS, CDR2 YYNGEE. Trimming took 0 bases from V and 2 from J, leaving 11 bases between them. The CDR3: CASSVGFGATNEKLFF. The CDR3 bases are TGTGCCAGCAGCGTAGGATTCGGGGCGACTAATGAAAAACTGTTTTTT.

This clonotype has at least ten counts. The V call is TRBV2, the J call TRBJ2-7; D is possibly TRBD2 (6 bases). The germline V and J ends were trimmed by 5 bases and 0 bases, with 14 bases remaining between them. Per the germline V gene, CDR1 is SNHLY and CDR2 is FYNNEI. The CDR3 has 15 residues. The CDR3 DNA is TGTGCCAGCAGTTTAGCCCGGGAGAGCTCCTACGAGCAGTACTTC. It specifies CASSLARESSYEQYF. Together with reference TRBV2 and TRBJ2-7, the CDR3 gives the full variable domain: EPEVTQTPSHQVTQMGQEVILRCVPISNHLYFYWYRQILGQKVEFLVSFYNNEISEKSEIFDDQFSVERPDGSNFTLKIRSTKLEDSAMYFCASSLARESSYEQYFGPGTRLTVT.

The chain links TRBV28 to TRBJ2-5, with TRBD2 matching over 10 bases. CDR1 and CDR2 (germline): MDHEN, SYDVKM. The CDR3 spans 15 residues. Unmatched junction bases numbered 7, after V lost 4 bases and J lost 5 bases. CDR3 nucleotide sequence: TGTGCCAGCAGTTACTCTAGCGGGGGCGAGGAGACCCAGTACTTC. Protein product: CASSYSSGGEETQYF. Full variable domain (missing parts from reference TRBV28 and TRBJ2-5): DVKVTQSSRYLVKRTGEKVFLECVQDMDHENMFWYRQDPGLGLRLIYFSYDVKMKEKGDIPEGYSVSREKKERFSLILESASTNQTSMYLCASSYSSGGEETQYFGPGTRLLVL.

This clonotype was picked up many times. V is TRBV29-1 and J is TRBJ2-7; 10 bases fit TRBD2. Unmatched junction bases numbered 7, after V lost 0 bases and J lost 5 bases. CDR1 is SQVTM, CDR2 ANQGSEA, per germline. The CDR3 has 15 residues. CDR3 in DNA: TGCAGCGTTGAAGATCGGGCTAGCGGGAGTCACGAGCAGTACTTC. The encoded protein is CSVEDRASGSHEQYF.

J is TRBJ2-7 and V is TRBV7-2, with 10 bases identical to TRBD2. CDR3 length: 18 amino acids. Germline V lookup: CDR1 SGHTA, CDR2 FQGNSA. J lost 6 bases, V lost 1 base, and 15 bases had no gene match. The CDR3 reads CASSLVGGEAGGPSEQYF. CDR3 DNA: TGTGCCAGCAGCTTAGTTGGGGGGGAAGCGGGAGGGCCCTCCGAGCAGTACTTC.

In its sample, this clonotype was seen many times. The chain joins TRBV2 to TRBJ2-7, with 7 bases aligning to TRBD2. After removal of 6 bases from V and 4 bases from J, the junction contained 6 bases not matched to a gene. The CDR3 runs to 13 residues. Germline V gives CDR1 SNHLY, CDR2 FYNNEI. DNA of the CDR3: TGTGCCAGCAGGGTAGGGAGGGTTTACGAGCAGTACTTC. Protein sequence: CASRVGRVYEQYF.

This clonotype was seen many times. The V call is TRBV6-1, the J call TRBJ1-5, with TRBD1 as a possible D gene (6 bases). The V gene lost 6 bases and the J gene lost 2 bases, with 11 bases spanning the gap. The CDR3 has 14 amino acids. Per the germline V gene, CDR1 is MNHNS and CDR2 is SASEGT. The CDR3 DNA sequence: TGTGCCAGCAGAGGGGGGGGGGGCAATCAGCCCCAGCATTTT. It specifies CASRGGGGNQPQHF.

This clonotype occurred many times. V and J are TRBV2 and TRBJ2-2, with D perhaps matching TRBD2 (5 bases). CDR1 is SNHLY and CDR2 is FYNNEI in the germline V gene. Trimming removed 2 bases at V and 5 bases at J, with 9 bases between. The CDR3 has 14 residues. The chain's CDR3 is CASSERSGTGELFF. The CDR3 nucleotides read TGTGCCAGCAGTGAACGGTCGGGGACCGGGGAGCTGTTTTTT.

This clonotype was observed many times. One junction end disagrees with the germline gene, perhaps due to a read error. The J gene is TRBJ2-1, the V gene TRBV5-1; D gene ambiguous. Germline lookup yields CDR1 SGHRS and CDR2 YFSETQ. The CDR3 is 12 amino acids. DNA of the CDR3: TGCGCCGGCAGCTTCGGTAGACATGAGCAGTTCTTC. Translating gives CAGSFGRHEQFF. The full variable domain, completed using reference TRBV5-1 and TRBJ2-1, is KAGVTQTPRYLIKTRGQQVTLSCSPISGHRSVSWYQQTPGQGLQFLFEYFSETQRNKGNFPGRFSGRQFSNSRSEMNVSTLELGDSALYLCAGSFGRHEQFFGPGTRLTVL.

This clonotype was counted many times. The chain uses TRBV20-1 and TRBJ2-2; TRBD2 aligns across 7 bases. Losses at the gene ends were 5 bases for V and 4 bases for J; bases not matched to a gene: 16. The germline CDR1 and CDR2 sequences are DFQATT and SNEGSKA (reference sequence). The CDR3 runs 17 residues. The CDR3 protein is CSALSGARIPSTGELFF. In nucleotides, the CDR3 is TGCAGTGCTCTGAGCGGGGCAAGAATCCCGAGCACCGGGGAGCTGTTTTTT.

This clonotype was detected many times. V and J are TRBV7-8 and TRBJ1-5, with D possibly TRBD1 on 6 matching bases. The CDR3 has 15 residues. The germline CDR1 and CDR2 sequences are SGHVS and FQNEAQ. V lost 3 bases, J lost 7 bases, and 16 bases lay in between. In nucleotides, the CDR3 is TGTGCCAGCAGCTTCTGGGACACCTCAAGCCAGCCCCAGCATTTT. This sequence encodes CASSFWDTSSQPQHF.

This clonotype has more than one count but fewer than ten. The V and J genes are TRBV24-1 and TRBJ2-6; D is unclear. Germline V gene lookup returns CDR1 KGHDR and CDR2 SFDVKD. CDR3 length equals 16 residues. Trimming cost V 4 bases and J 0 bases, with 9 bases left between them. The CDR3 sequence is CATSDPGSSGANVLTF. The CDR3 DNA reads TGTGCCACCAGTGACCCCGGATCCTCTGGGGCCAACGTCCTGACTTTC.

The rearrangement links TRBV10-3 to TRBJ2-3; 8 bases align to TRBD1. This CDR3 is 14 amino acids long. Per germline, CDR1 ENHRY and CDR2 SYGVKD. The V segment lost 9 bases and the J segment 5 bases; nucleotides outside the gene matches: 10. The CDR3 region is CAIGQGKGEDTQYF. The DNA for the CDR3 is TGTGCCATAGGACAGGGCAAGGGAGAAGATACGCAGTATTTT.

The V gene is TRBV3-2, the J gene TRBJ2-7; the table's D call TRBD1 went unverified against the DNA. TRBV3-2 is a recognized pseudogene. The CDR3 consists of 14 residues. CDR3: CASSQDTQWDEQYF. The CDR3 DNA reads TGTGCCAGCAGCCAAGATACACAGTGGGACGAGCAGTACTTC.

This clonotype was detected ten times or more. The V and J genes are TRBV28 and TRBJ1-4; a possible D gene is TRBD1 (6 bases). Trimming pared 6 bases from V and 4 bases from J, leaving 12 bases between. The CDR3 is 14 residues long. CDR1 MDHEN and CDR2 SYDVKM come from the germline V gene. The CDR3 is CASSRDTFNEKLFF. As DNA, the CDR3 is TGTGCCAGCAGCCGGGACACGTTTAATGAAAAACTGTTTTTT.

This clonotype was observed many times. CDR3 protein: CASSWTSGVNEQFF. CDR3 nucleotide sequence: TGTGCCAGCAGCTGGACTAGCGGGGTTAATGAGCAGTTCTTC. The rearrangement joins TRBV5-6 to TRBJ2-1; 12 bases map to TRBD2. Germline CDR1 reads SGHDT; CDR2 reads YYEEEE. The CDR3 sequence is 14 residues long. J was trimmed by 7 bases and V by 3 bases; bases with no gene match: 2.

This clonotype showed up many times. This sequence joins TRBV27 and TRBJ2-3; no clear D. Germline V gene sequence: CDR1 MNHEY, CDR2 SMNVEV (reference sequence). This CDR3 is built from 14 residues. V lost 6 bases and J lost 2, with 12 bases in between. The DNA for the CDR3 is TGTGCCAGCAGACGCAACCTTATCACAGATACGCAGTATTTT. Its translation: CASRRNLITDTQYF.

Many counts were recorded for this clonotype. V is TRBV20-1 and J is TRBJ2-1; 7 bases map to TRBD2. CDR1 DFQATT and CDR2 SNEGSKA come from the germline V gene (reference sequence). The CDR3 has 15 amino acids. The V and J ends lost 3 bases and 2 bases, in that order; junction bases with no gene match: 7. The CDR3 DNA sequence: TGCAGTGCTAGCATGGCGGGAGATCCCTACAATGAGCAGTTCTTC. This translates into CSASMAGDPYNEQFF.

V gene TRBV12-3 or TRBV12-4 combines with J gene TRBJ2-3, with 7 bases matching TRBD2. The CDR3 sequence is 15 residues long. V dropped 2 bases and J dropped 4; count of bases not matched to a gene: 6. The CDR3 region has the DNA TGTGCCAGCAGTTTAATGGGAGGGCTCGCAGATACGCAGTATTTT. Protein sequence: CASSLMGGLADTQYF.